This TCR beta chain stems from a study of radiotherapy plus CTLA-4 blockade in lung cancer. Overall study results and limits: Response was reportedly best predicted by early blood T cell clone dynamics, with interferon-beta. In blood, tumor-derived TCR clones expanded after radiotherapy plus ipilimumab.

The CDR3 consists of 16 residues. Germline V gene sequence: CDR1 LNHDA, CDR2 SQIVND (reference sequence). J was trimmed by 2 bases and V by 8 bases; bases with no gene match: 12. Measured with immunoSEQ multiplex PCR; TCRdb has only the in-frame clones, and not every one. Here the sample spans roughly 85,000 clones, around 84% being singletons. The study gave focal radiation plus ipilimumab CTLA-4 blockade to patients with chemo-refractory metastatic non-small-cell lung cancer. In the case of this clone: Its matching antigen is unknown.

This clonotype was sampled from a human donor with non-small cell lung cancer that progressed on radiotherapy plus ipilimumab. This rearrangement joins TRBV19 to TRBJ2-1; 7 nucleotides line up with TRBD1. Sequences were derived from peripheral blood, sampled from a patient treated with radiotherapy plus ipilimumab. As DNA, the CDR3 is TGTGCCAGTTCGGCGGTTGACAGGGCTGCCTACAATGAGCAGTTCTTC. It encodes CASSAVDRAAYNEQFF.